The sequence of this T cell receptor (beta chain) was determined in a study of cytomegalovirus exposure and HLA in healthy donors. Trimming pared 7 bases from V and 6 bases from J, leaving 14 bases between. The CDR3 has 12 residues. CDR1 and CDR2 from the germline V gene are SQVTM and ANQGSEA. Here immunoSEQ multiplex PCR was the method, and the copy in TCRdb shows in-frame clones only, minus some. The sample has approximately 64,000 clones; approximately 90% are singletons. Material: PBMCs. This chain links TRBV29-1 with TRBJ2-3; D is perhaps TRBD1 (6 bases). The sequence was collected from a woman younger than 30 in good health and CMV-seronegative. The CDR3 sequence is CSDGQSSDTQYF. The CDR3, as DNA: TGCAGCGATGGACAGTCCTCCGATACGCAGTATTTT.